Detailed here is one T cell receptor beta chain. The source of the sample is a study of CD8 T cells in Susac syndrome. This CDR3 is built from 17 residues. The junction had 8 bases not matched to a gene; V was cut back by 0 bases and J by 5 bases. The V gene's germline CDR1 is SGHDT and CDR2 YYEEEE. CD8+ and CD4+ T cells circulating in blood were sequenced for TCR beta. The authors reverse transcribed 0.5 to 1 ug RNA with random hexamers. TCRdb analysed the immunoSEQ multiplex PCR reads with MiXCR anew, one entry per CDR3 protein. This repertoire shows 50,000 or so distinct CDR3 sequences, 93% found once; its top ten account for roughly 0.5%.

The source is a human donor with multiple sclerosis. This chain links TRBV5-6 with TRBJ1-2, with 12 positions matching TRBD1. The material sequenced was CD8+ T cells from PBMCs. In nucleotides, the CDR3 is TGTGCCAGCAGCTTGGGGTTGTGGGACAGGGGGCCTTATGGCTACACCTTC. It codes for CASSLGLWDRGPYGYTF.